This T cell receptor beta chain is drawn from a study of cytomegalovirus exposure and HLA in healthy donors. Findings and limits, study-wide: Several of the most significant clusters appeared, in a later analysis, to be linked to common viral pathogens. Despite most TCR sequences being rare, some public TCRs occurred in many donors. The authors assumed roughly uniform sequencing depth across donors for presence/absence analyses.

The PCR ran on 60 Vbeta and 13 Jbeta primers. Using immunoSEQ multiplex PCR, the repertoire was profiled, and TCRdb retains in-frame clones only, with some absent. The table records 190,000 or so clones, less than 85% of them present only once. The CDR3 totals 15 residues. J gave up 10 bases and V 3 bases, and 8 bases lay outside the gene matches. Looked up from germline, CDR1 is LGHNA and CDR2 is YNFKEQ. With respect to this clone: Its target is not known.

The sequenced material came from PBMCs. This clonotype was sampled from a boy aged 10-17 years in good health and CMV-seronegative. The chain employs TRBV4-2 and TRBJ2-1, with TRBD2 matching over 11 bases. The CDR3 loop is CASSQGGLAGGEQFF. The CDR3 region has the DNA TGTGCCAGCAGCCAGGGCGGACTAGCGGGCGGGGAGCAGTTCTTC.